Sequencing of this T cell receptor (beta chain) was carried out in a study of cytomegalovirus exposure and HLA in healthy donors. Overall study results and limits: Serostatus for CMV was the only available immune exposure information.

Turning to this clone: Its target is unknown.

CDR1 is LNHDA, CDR2 SQIVND, per germline (reference sequence). V was clipped by 4 bases and J by 6 bases; unmatched bases: 6. CDR3 length equals 14 residues. The PCR used 60 Vbeta and 13 Jbeta primers. The assay was immunoSEQ multiplex PCR, and TCRdb's table has in-frame clones only and misses some. The table shows nearly 200,000 clones, with over 80% occurring only once. Sequenced input: PBMCs. The V gene is TRBV19, the J gene TRBJ2-3; TRBD2 matches at 8 bases. The receptor was isolated from a man aged 30 to 39 in good health and CMV-seronegative. CDR3 bases: TGTGCCAGTAGTAATTCGGGGGGGCCGGATACGCAGTATTTT. It specifies CASSNSGGPDTQYF. Together with reference TRBV19 and TRBJ2-3, the CDR3 gives the full variable domain: DGGITQSPKYLFRKEGQNVTLSCEQNLNHDAMYWYRQDPGQGLRLIYYSQIVNDFQKGDIAEGYSVSREKKESFPLTVTSAQKNPTAFYLCASSNSGGPDTQYFGPGTRLTVL.